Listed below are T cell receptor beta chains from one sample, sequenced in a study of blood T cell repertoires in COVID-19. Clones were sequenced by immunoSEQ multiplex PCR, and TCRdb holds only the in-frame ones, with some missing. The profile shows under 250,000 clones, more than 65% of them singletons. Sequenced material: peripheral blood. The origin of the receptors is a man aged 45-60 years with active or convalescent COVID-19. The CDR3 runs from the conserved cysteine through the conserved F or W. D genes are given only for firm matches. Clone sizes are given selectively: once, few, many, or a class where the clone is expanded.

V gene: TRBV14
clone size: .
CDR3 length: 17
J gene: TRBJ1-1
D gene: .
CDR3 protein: CASSQGGRGTGHTEAFF
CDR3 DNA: TGTGCCAGCAGCCAAGGGGGGCGTGGAACAGGTCACACTGAAGCTTTCTTT

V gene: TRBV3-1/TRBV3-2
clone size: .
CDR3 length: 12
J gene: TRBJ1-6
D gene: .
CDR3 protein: CASSWGSAPLHF
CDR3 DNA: TGTGCCAGCAGCTGGGGCAGTGCACCCCTCCACTTT

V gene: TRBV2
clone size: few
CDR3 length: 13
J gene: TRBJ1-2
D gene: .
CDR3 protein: CASSEQQNYGYTF
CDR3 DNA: TGTGCCAGCAGTGAACAACAGAACTATGGCTACACCTTC

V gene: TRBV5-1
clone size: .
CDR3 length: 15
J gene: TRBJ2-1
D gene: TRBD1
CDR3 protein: CASSAGDSRYNEQFF
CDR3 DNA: TGCGCCAGCAGCGCCGGGGACAGTCGATACAATGAGCAGTTCTTC

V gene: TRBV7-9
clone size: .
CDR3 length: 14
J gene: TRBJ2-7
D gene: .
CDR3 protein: CASSSVDIYYEQYF
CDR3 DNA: TGTGCCAGCAGCTCGGTGGACATTTACTACGAGCAGTACTTC

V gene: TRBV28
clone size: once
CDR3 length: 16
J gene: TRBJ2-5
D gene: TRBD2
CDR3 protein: CASRPWVAGGQETQYF
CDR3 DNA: TGTGCCAGCAGGCCCTGGGTAGCGGGGGGACAAGAGACCCAGTACTTC

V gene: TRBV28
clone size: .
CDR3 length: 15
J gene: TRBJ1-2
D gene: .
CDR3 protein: CASSVTQGRAYGYTF
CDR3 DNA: TGTGCCAGCAGTGTAACCCAGGGAAGGGCCTATGGCTACACCTTC

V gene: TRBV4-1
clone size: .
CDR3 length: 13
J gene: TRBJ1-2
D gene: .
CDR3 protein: CASSQRGLVGYTF
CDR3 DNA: TGCGCCAGCAGCCAGAGAGGGTTGGTAGGCTACACCTTC

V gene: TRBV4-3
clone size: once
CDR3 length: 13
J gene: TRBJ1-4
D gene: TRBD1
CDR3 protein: CASSQRQGEKLFF
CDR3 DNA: TGCGCCAGCAGCCAACGACAGGGGGAAAAACTGTTTTTT

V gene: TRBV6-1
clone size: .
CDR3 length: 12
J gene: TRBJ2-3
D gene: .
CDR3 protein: CASSETRDTQYF
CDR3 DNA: TGTGCCAGCAGTGAGACAAGAGATACGCAGTATTTT

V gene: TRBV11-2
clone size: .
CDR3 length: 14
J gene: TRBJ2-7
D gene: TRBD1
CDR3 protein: CASSLGQGSGEQYF
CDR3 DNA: TGTGCCAGCAGCTTAGGACAGGGTTCGGGCGAGCAGTACTTC

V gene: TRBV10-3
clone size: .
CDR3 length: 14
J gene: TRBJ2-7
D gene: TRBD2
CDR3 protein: CAISDAGLATEQYF
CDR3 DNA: TGTGCCATCAGTGATGCGGGACTAGCGACCGAGCAGTACTTC

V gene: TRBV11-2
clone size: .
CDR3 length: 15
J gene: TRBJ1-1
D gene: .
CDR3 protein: CASSRQAGVNTEAFF
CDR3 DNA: TGTGCCAGCAGCCGCCAAGCAGGGGTGAACACTGAAGCTTTCTTT

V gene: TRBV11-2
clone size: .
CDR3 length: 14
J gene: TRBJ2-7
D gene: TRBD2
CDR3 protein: CASSLDPTSGEQYF
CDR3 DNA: TGTGCCAGCAGCTTAGATCCGACTAGCGGCGAGCAGTACTTC

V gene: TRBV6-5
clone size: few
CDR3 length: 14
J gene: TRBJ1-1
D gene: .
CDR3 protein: CASTNSQANTEAFF
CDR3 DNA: TGTGCCAGCACCAATTCACAGGCGAACACTGAAGCTTTCTTT

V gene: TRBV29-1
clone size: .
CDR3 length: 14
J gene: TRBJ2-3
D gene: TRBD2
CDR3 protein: CSVHTSGGTDTQYF
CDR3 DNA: TGCAGCGTCCATACTAGCGGGGGTACAGATACGCAGTATTTT

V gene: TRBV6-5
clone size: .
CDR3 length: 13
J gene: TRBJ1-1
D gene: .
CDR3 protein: CASSTQGNTEAFF
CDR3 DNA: TGTGCCAGCAGTACACAGGGGAACACTGAAGCTTTCTTT

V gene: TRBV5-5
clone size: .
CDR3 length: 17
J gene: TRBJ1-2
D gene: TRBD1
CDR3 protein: CASILSVTGVDRYGYTF
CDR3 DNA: TGTGCCAGCATCCTCTCAGTAACAGGGGTTGATCGGTATGGCTACACCTTC